A selection of T cell receptor beta chains follows, all from one sample in a study of shared clonotypes between healthy human individuals. TCRdb's table, derived via immunoSEQ multiplex PCR, lists solely in-frame clones and lacks some. Of approximately 530,000 clones in the sample, approximately 95% were seen once. Source material: naive CD4+ T cells sorted from blood. The receptors originated from a woman aged 30 to 39 in good health. Both conserved end residues are part of each CDR3. Each record gives: J gene, clone size, D gene, V gene, CDR3 DNA, CDR3 protein. A D gene is named only where the DNA matches it firmly. For some rows the clone size is stated as once, few or many, or as a class when expanded; others skip it.

j_call: TRBJ1-5
clone_size: -
d_call: TRBD1
v_call: TRBV28
cdr3_nt: TGTGCCAGCAGTTTATACCCAGGGGGGAGCAATCAGCCCCAGCATTTT
cdr3_aa: CASSLYPGGSNQPQHF

j_call: TRBJ2-1
clone_size: -
d_call: -
v_call: TRBV7-8
cdr3_nt: TGTGCCAGCAGCTTCTCCCGGGCTAGCCCCGGGCATGAGCAGTTCTTC
cdr3_aa: CASSFSRASPGHEQFF

j_call: TRBJ2-2
clone_size: -
d_call: TRBD1
v_call: TRBV10-3
cdr3_nt: TGTGCCATCAGCCACGGACAGGGCAGCGACACCGGGGAGCTGTTTTTT
cdr3_aa: CAISHGQGSDTGELFF

j_call: TRBJ2-1
clone_size: -
d_call: TRBD2
v_call: TRBV4-1
cdr3_nt: TGCGCCAGCAGCCCCGGGCCAGGGAGGGATGAGCAGTTCTTC
cdr3_aa: CASSPGPGRDEQFF

j_call: TRBJ2-1
clone_size: -
d_call: TRBD2
v_call: TRBV30
cdr3_nt: TGTGCCTGGAGTGGACATAGCGGGAGGGCCAGAAATGAGCAGTTCTTC
cdr3_aa: CAWSGHSGRARNEQFF

j_call: TRBJ2-2
clone_size: -
d_call: -
v_call: TRBV5-6
cdr3_nt: TGTGCCAGCAGCCCACAGGGGAACACCGGGGAGCTGTTTTTT
cdr3_aa: CASSPQGNTGELFF

j_call: TRBJ2-7
clone_size: -
d_call: TRBD1
v_call: TRBV30
cdr3_nt: TGTGCCTGGAGTGCGAGGGGGCGGACCTACGAGCAGTACTTC
cdr3_aa: CAWSARGRTYEQYF

j_call: TRBJ1-4
clone_size: -
d_call: TRBD1
v_call: TRBV5-4
cdr3_nt: TGTGCCAGCAGCTACCGACAGGGCAGTAATGAAAAACTGTTTTTT
cdr3_aa: CASSYRQGSNEKLFF

j_call: TRBJ2-7
clone_size: -
d_call: -
v_call: TRBV7-9
cdr3_nt: TGTGCCAGCAGCTTAGATGGGGGAGCCTACGAGCAGTACTTC
cdr3_aa: CASSLDGGAYEQYF

j_call: TRBJ1-2
clone_size: -
d_call: TRBD1
v_call: TRBV11-2
cdr3_nt: TGTGCCAGCAGCTCCCCCCGACGTTCCCGACAGGGTAACTATGGCTACACCTTC
cdr3_aa: CASSSPRRSRQGNYGYTF

j_call: TRBJ2-7
clone_size: -
d_call: TRBD2
v_call: TRBV5-1
cdr3_nt: TGCGCCAGCAGCCACCGAGGGACTAGCGTCTACGAGCAGTACTTC
cdr3_aa: CASSHRGTSVYEQYF

j_call: TRBJ1-2
clone_size: -
d_call: TRBD1
v_call: TRBV5-3
cdr3_nt: TGTGCCAGAAGCTTTACAATACCGGGACAGCCACCGAACTATGGCTACACCTTC
cdr3_aa: CARSFTIPGQPPNYGYTF

j_call: TRBJ2-3
clone_size: -
d_call: -
v_call: TRBV28
cdr3_nt: TGTGCCAGCAGTTTCTACGATACGCAGTATTTT
cdr3_aa: CASSFYDTQYF

j_call: TRBJ2-5
clone_size: -
d_call: -
v_call: TRBV5-8
cdr3_nt: TGTGCCAGCAGCTTGGCATGGGGGCGAGGAGGGACCCAGTACTTC
cdr3_aa: CASSLAWGRGGTQYF

j_call: TRBJ1-2
clone_size: once
d_call: TRBD1
v_call: TRBV28
cdr3_nt: TGTGCCAGCAGTTCACTTACAGGGGTTAGGGGCTACACCTTC
cdr3_aa: CASSSLTGVRGYTF

j_call: TRBJ2-7
clone_size: -
d_call: TRBD1
v_call: TRBV5-4
cdr3_nt: TGTGCCAGCAGCTCAGCCGGGACAGGGGGCTACGAGCAGTACTTC
cdr3_aa: CASSSAGTGGYEQYF

j_call: TRBJ1-2
clone_size: -
d_call: -
v_call: TRBV5-6
cdr3_nt: TGTGCCAGCAGATCAGGGGCGTATGGCTACACCTTC
cdr3_aa: CASRSGAYGYTF

j_call: TRBJ2-7
clone_size: -
d_call: -
v_call: TRBV28
cdr3_nt: TGTGCCAGCAGTTCCGCTGGCGAGGGTTTGGCATACGAGCAGTACTTC
cdr3_aa: CASSSAGEGLAYEQYF

j_call: TRBJ2-1
clone_size: -
d_call: TRBD2
v_call: TRBV19
cdr3_nt: TGTGCCAGTAGTTCAACCGGGACTAGCGGTAGTGAGCAGTTCTTC
cdr3_aa: CASSSTGTSGSEQFF

j_call: TRBJ1-1
clone_size: -
d_call: -
v_call: TRBV19
cdr3_nt: TGTGCCAGTAGTATAGCAGGGGACGGGATGAACACTGAAGCTTTCTTT
cdr3_aa: CASSIAGDGMNTEAFF

j_call: TRBJ2-1
clone_size: -
d_call: -
v_call: TRBV5-1
cdr3_nt: TGCGCCAGCAGCTTGGGGTCAGTATACAATGAGCAGTTCTTC
cdr3_aa: CASSLGSVYNEQFF

j_call: TRBJ1-1
clone_size: -
d_call: -
v_call: TRBV19
cdr3_nt: TGTGCCAGTAGTATAACTTTGACTGAAGCTTTCTTT
cdr3_aa: CASSITLTEAFF

j_call: TRBJ2-2
clone_size: -
d_call: TRBD1
v_call: TRBV29-1
cdr3_nt: TGCAGCGTTGAGGCGACAGGGTTCGCCGGGGAGCTGTTTTTT
cdr3_aa: CSVEATGFAGELFF

j_call: TRBJ1-4
clone_size: -
d_call: TRBD1
v_call: TRBV29-1
cdr3_nt: TGCAGCGTTACAGGGGCGGATGAAAAACTGTTTTTT
cdr3_aa: CSVTGADEKLFF

j_call: TRBJ2-7
clone_size: -
d_call: -
v_call: TRBV28
cdr3_nt: TGTGCCAGCAGTTTAGCTTATTCCGAGCAGTACTTC
cdr3_aa: CASSLAYSEQYF

j_call: TRBJ2-7
clone_size: -
d_call: TRBD1
v_call: TRBV29-1
cdr3_nt: TGCAGCGTTGAATTTGGACAGGGATACGAGCAGTACTTC
cdr3_aa: CSVEFGQGYEQYF

j_call: TRBJ2-7
clone_size: -
d_call: TRBD2
v_call: TRBV19
cdr3_nt: TGTGCCAGCAAACTAGCGGGGGACTCCTACGAGCAGTACTTC
cdr3_aa: CASKLAGDSYEQYF

j_call: TRBJ2-5
clone_size: -
d_call: -
v_call: TRBV27
cdr3_nt: TGTGCCAGCAGTCCAATCGGGACATTTGCGACCCAGTACTTC
cdr3_aa: CASSPIGTFATQYF

j_call: TRBJ2-7
clone_size: -
d_call: TRBD1
v_call: TRBV27
cdr3_nt: TGTGCCAGCAGTTCCCGGGACAGGGACTACGAGCAGTACTTC
cdr3_aa: CASSSRDRDYEQYF

j_call: TRBJ2-5
clone_size: -
d_call: TRBD2
v_call: TRBV25-1
cdr3_nt: TGTGCCAGCGCCCTAGCGGGAGTCCAAGAGACCCAGTACTTC
cdr3_aa: CASALAGVQETQYF

j_call: TRBJ1-4
clone_size: -
d_call: TRBD1
v_call: TRBV11-2
cdr3_nt: TGTGCCAGCAGCCTGCTCAGCGGACAGGGACTGGAAAAACTGTTTTTT
cdr3_aa: CASSLLSGQGLEKLFF

j_call: TRBJ2-1
clone_size: -
d_call: -
v_call: TRBV14
cdr3_nt: TGTGCCAGCAGCCAAGAGAGAGGGGTTTTAGGAGAGCAGTTCTTC
cdr3_aa: CASSQERGVLGEQFF

j_call: TRBJ2-3
clone_size: -
d_call: TRBD2
v_call: TRBV7-6
cdr3_nt: TGTGCCAGCAGCAACGTACTAGCGGGAGATACAGATACGCAGTATTTT
cdr3_aa: CASSNVLAGDTDTQYF

j_call: TRBJ2-7
clone_size: -
d_call: TRBD1
v_call: TRBV10-3
cdr3_nt: TGTGCCATCAGTGAGTCTAACCTACAGGGGGCGAAGAACGAGCAGTACTTC
cdr3_aa: CAISESNLQGAKNEQYF

j_call: TRBJ1-5
clone_size: -
d_call: -
v_call: TRBV28
cdr3_nt: TGTGCCAGCAGGAGGGGTGATCAGCCCCAGCATTTT
cdr3_aa: CASRRGDQPQHF

j_call: TRBJ2-7
clone_size: -
d_call: TRBD1
v_call: TRBV13
cdr3_nt: TGTGCCAGCAGCGCTCCGGGACAGGGGATTTACGAGCAGTACTTC
cdr3_aa: CASSAPGQGIYEQYF

j_call: TRBJ2-2
clone_size: -
d_call: -
v_call: TRBV7-9
cdr3_nt: TGTGCCAGCAGTGACAGGAGATCCACCGGGGAGCTGTTTTTT
cdr3_aa: CASSDRRSTGELFF

j_call: TRBJ1-4
clone_size: -
d_call: TRBD1
v_call: TRBV6-6
cdr3_nt: TGTGCCAGCAGTTGGGGACAGGGAACTAATGAAAAACTGTTTTTT
cdr3_aa: CASSWGQGTNEKLFF

j_call: TRBJ2-7
clone_size: -
d_call: -
v_call: TRBV7-2
cdr3_nt: TGTGCCAGCAGCTTAGATGGGGGACGCGGGATCCCTTTTGGTGAGCAGTACTTC
cdr3_aa: CASSLDGGRGIPFGEQYF

j_call: TRBJ2-5
clone_size: once
d_call: -
v_call: TRBV5-4
cdr3_nt: TGTGCCAGCAGCTTGATGCGTAGTCAAGAGACCCAGTACTTC
cdr3_aa: CASSLMRSQETQYF

j_call: TRBJ2-2
clone_size: once
d_call: -
v_call: TRBV7-3
cdr3_nt: TGTGCCAGCAGCTTAAACGTTGCGGGGGAGCTGTTTTTT
cdr3_aa: CASSLNVAGELFF

j_call: TRBJ1-2
clone_size: -
d_call: -
v_call: TRBV29-1
cdr3_nt: TGCAGCGTTGAGGCAGGGCTGGGATATGGCTACACCTTC
cdr3_aa: CSVEAGLGYGYTF

j_call: TRBJ2-7
clone_size: -
d_call: TRBD1
v_call: TRBV18
cdr3_nt: TGTGCCAGCTCACCACGGACAAGGGGGACAGGGGGGTACGAGCAGTACTTC
cdr3_aa: CASSPRTRGTGGYEQYF

j_call: TRBJ1-1
clone_size: -
d_call: TRBD1
v_call: TRBV27
cdr3_nt: TGTGCCAGCAGTTTATGGGACAGGGGGGAAGCTTTCTTT
cdr3_aa: CASSLWDRGEAFF

j_call: TRBJ2-7
clone_size: -
d_call: -
v_call: TRBV30
cdr3_nt: TGTGCCTGGAGTGGTTCGCGGGCCTACGAGCAGTACTTC
cdr3_aa: CAWSGSRAYEQYF

j_call: TRBJ2-3
clone_size: -
d_call: TRBD2
v_call: TRBV28
cdr3_nt: TGTGCCAGCAGTCCTAGAGGACTAGGGCCTCTCACAGATACGCAGTATTTT
cdr3_aa: CASSPRGLGPLTDTQYF

j_call: TRBJ2-4
clone_size: -
d_call: -
v_call: TRBV2
cdr3_nt: TGTGCCAGCAGTGAACATTCGGTGGGAGCCGGGAACATTCAGTACTTC
cdr3_aa: CASSEHSVGAGNIQYF

j_call: TRBJ2-2
clone_size: -
d_call: -
v_call: TRBV11-2
cdr3_nt: TGTGCCAGCAGCTCTCCCAGAAGGACCGGGGAGCTGTTTTTT
cdr3_aa: CASSSPRRTGELFF

j_call: TRBJ2-7
clone_size: -
d_call: TRBD1
v_call: TRBV6-6
cdr3_nt: TGTGCCAGCAAGAGGGAGACAGGGACCTACGAGCAGTACTTC
cdr3_aa: CASKRETGTYEQYF

j_call: TRBJ1-1
clone_size: -
d_call: -
v_call: TRBV5-8
cdr3_nt: TGTGCCAGCAGCTTGAGGGACTTTTTTTCGCATGGAGCTTTCTTT
cdr3_aa: CASSLRDFFSHGAFF

j_call: TRBJ2-1
clone_size: -
d_call: -
v_call: TRBV27
cdr3_nt: TGTGCCAGCAGTTCCCGAGGGACACGCAATGAGCAGTTCTTC
cdr3_aa: CASSSRGTRNEQFF

j_call: TRBJ1-1
clone_size: -
d_call: -
v_call: TRBV28
cdr3_nt: TGTGCCAGCAGTTTCCCTTCTGCCTTAGCTTTCTTT
cdr3_aa: CASSFPSALAFF

j_call: TRBJ2-7
clone_size: -
d_call: -
v_call: TRBV28
cdr3_nt: TGTGCCAGCAGTCCAGGACACGGGCAGATTTACGAGCAGTACTTC
cdr3_aa: CASSPGHGQIYEQYF

j_call: TRBJ2-3
clone_size: -
d_call: TRBD1
v_call: TRBV2
cdr3_nt: TGTGCCAGCAGTGAGGCTCCGCGCAACAGGGGGCAGGGAGATACGCAGTATTTT
cdr3_aa: CASSEAPRNRGQGDTQYF

j_call: TRBJ2-4
clone_size: -
d_call: -
v_call: TRBV14
cdr3_nt: TGTGCCAGCAGCCAAGTGGGAATAGCTAGAAACATTCAGTACTTC
cdr3_aa: CASSQVGIARNIQYF

j_call: TRBJ1-6
clone_size: -
d_call: -
v_call: TRBV25-1
cdr3_nt: TGTGCCAGCAGTGAATATAAGACTGCTCGTAATTCACCCCTCCACTTT
cdr3_aa: CASSEYKTARNSPLHF

j_call: TRBJ2-7
clone_size: few
d_call: TRBD2
v_call: TRBV18
cdr3_nt: TGTGCCAGCTCACCGACTAGCTTCGAGCAGTACTTC
cdr3_aa: CASSPTSFEQYF

j_call: TRBJ2-3
clone_size: -
d_call: TRBD2
v_call: TRBV9
cdr3_nt: TGTGCCAGCAGCGTACGACGTGGGACTAGCGGGATTTTTACAGATACGCAGTATTTT
cdr3_aa: CASSVRRGTSGIFTDTQYF

j_call: TRBJ2-2
clone_size: -
d_call: -
v_call: TRBV29-1
cdr3_nt: TGCAGCGTTGAGGGGATCGTGGCCGGGGAGCTGTTTTTT
cdr3_aa: CSVEGIVAGELFF

j_call: TRBJ1-4
clone_size: -
d_call: -
v_call: TRBV6-1
cdr3_nt: TGTGCCAGCAGTGCGACCGAAGTGGGTGAAAAACTGTTTTTT
cdr3_aa: CASSATEVGEKLFF